This record concerns one TCR beta chain sequence. Using immunoSEQ multiplex PCR, the repertoire was profiled, and TCRdb retains in-frame clones only, with some absent. The sample includes 400,000 or so clones, 85% to 90% of them seen just once. This entry comes from a study of blood T cell repertoires in COVID-19. J lost 4 bases, V lost 1 base, and 8 bases had no gene match. Germline CDR1 is MGHRA and CDR2 is YSYEKL. The CDR3 sequence is 17 residues long. The rearrangement uses TRBV4-1 and TRBJ2-1; 9 positions agree with TRBD2. The material sequenced was PBMCs or T cells enriched from blood (not recorded which). The source of this sequence is a man aged 30 to 39 who had recovered from COVID-19. The CDR3 here is CASSQVGGTSRYNEQFF. The CDR3 nucleotides read TGCGCCAGCAGCCAAGTTGGCGGGACTAGCAGGTACAATGAGCAGTTCTTC.